This is a list of T cell receptor beta chains from one sample in a study of T cell responses to AZD1222 COVID-19 vaccine. The table came from immunoSEQ multiplex PCR; TCRdb's copy has only in-frame clones and leaves some out. The table has around 130,000 clones, approximately 93% seen once; the top ten hold roughly 0.91%. This specimen consisted of peripheral blood, obtained on day 0 of AZD1222 vaccination. These receptors came from an adult in good health. Both conserved end residues are part of each CDR3. D genes are given only for firm matches. Part of the rows lack a size; the others show once, few, many or a class for expanded clones.

j_gene	v_gene	abundance	d_gene	CDR3nt	CDR3aa
TRBJ2-1	TRBV18	NA	NA	TGTGCCAGCTCACCCGGTTGGGCAGGGGCCGATGAGCAGTTCTTC	CASSPGWAGADEQFF
TRBJ2-7	TRBV2	NA	NA	TGTGCCAGCAGGGGGGACGGGAAGCTAGGCTTC	CASRGDGKLGF
TRBJ2-7	TRBV4-1	NA	NA	TGCGCCAGCAGCCAAGGAAGACTAGAGCAGTACTTC	CASSQGRLEQYF
TRBJ2-7	TRBV10-3	NA	NA	TGTGCCATCAGTGGGGTCGCGGAGGGTCCCTTTCCCTCCTACGAGCAGTACTTC	CAISGVAEGPFPSYEQYF
TRBJ1-1	TRBV6-5	NA	TRBD1	TGTGCCAGCAGGGGACAGGGGCACACTGAAGCTTTCTTT	CASRGQGHTEAFF
TRBJ1-2	TRBV30	NA	NA	TGTGCCTGCATTATCCAGGGGATTAACTATGGCTACACCTTC	CACIIQGINYGYTF
TRBJ2-2	TRBV27	once	TRBD1	TGTGCCAGCAACCGACAGGGGGTCGGTAGCACCGGGGAGCTGTTTTTT	CASNRQGVGSTGELFF
TRBJ1-5	TRBV29-1	NA	NA	TGCAGCGTTGGGGACGGAGTCCTCGGCAATCAGCCCCAGCATTTT	CSVGDGVLGNQPQHF
TRBJ2-7	TRBV27	few	TRBD1	TGTGCCAGTCGCGGACAGGGGAGGTCTTACGAGCAGTACTTC	CASRGQGRSYEQYF
TRBJ1-2	TRBV30	once	NA	TGTGCCTGGAGTGTAACACACCAGAACTATGGCTACACCTTC	CAWSVTHQNYGYTF
TRBJ2-6	TRBV30	NA	NA	TGTGCCTGGGGCCCGTATCTTGGGGCCAACGTCCTGACTTTC	CAWGPYLGANVLTF
TRBJ1-2	TRBV20-1	NA	TRBD1	TGCAGTGCTAGTTGGGGGGCAGGGGGTCGCGGCTACACCTTC	CSASWGAGGRGYTF
TRBJ1-2	TRBV7-2	once	NA	TGTGCCAGCAGCCAGGGGAATTATGGCTACACCTTC	CASSQGNYGYTF
TRBJ2-7	TRBV19	NA	NA	TGTGCCAGTAGCCCCATCCGTAGTGCCTACCATTCCTACGAGCAGTACTTC	CASSPIRSAYHSYEQYF
TRBJ2-1	TRBV7-9	many	TRBD1	TGTGCCAGCAGCTTATCCTGGGACAGGTACCACAATGAGCAGTTCTTC	CASSLSWDRYHNEQFF
TRBJ1-4	TRBV6-1	NA	NA	TGTGCCAGCAGTGAATACGACAGTCCTAATGAAAAACTGTTTTTT	CASSEYDSPNEKLFF
TRBJ1-5	TRBV25-1	NA	NA	TGTGCCAGCAGTGAATCGGAGGGGGGTCAGCCCCAGCATTTT	CASSESEGGQPQHF
TRBJ1-4	TRBV6-5	NA	TRBD1	TGTGCCAGCAGTTACACGACAGGGAGTAATGAAAAACTGTTTTTT	CASSYTTGSNEKLFF
TRBJ2-1	TRBV15	NA	TRBD1	TGTGCCACCAGCAGGGGGGACAGGGGACGACAGTTCTTC	CATSRGDRGRQFF
TRBJ1-1	TRBV10-3	NA	NA	TGTGCCACCATGGACGACTTGAACACTGAAGCTTTCTTT	CATMDDLNTEAFF
TRBJ2-2	TRBV4-1	NA	TRBD2	TGCGCCAGCAGGCCGCTAGCGGGGGGGATAACCGGGGAGCTGTTTTTT	CASRPLAGGITGELFF
TRBJ2-1	TRBV6-5	NA	TRBD2	TGTGCCAGCAGTTACAATAGCGGGGGGGCCGAGCAGTTCTTC	CASSYNSGGAEQFF
TRBJ2-7	TRBV15	NA	NA	TGTGCCACCAGCAGTGAGAAGATCGGATACGAGCAGTACTTC	CATSSEKIGYEQYF
TRBJ1-5	TRBV6-5	NA	NA	TGTGCCAGCAGCTGGGACGGGGCGCCCAATCAGCCCCAGCATTTT	CASSWDGAPNQPQHF
TRBJ2-7	TRBV24-1	NA	TRBD1	TGTGCCACCAGGAGGACCGGGACAGGGTACAACGAGCAGTACTTC	CATRRTGTGYNEQYF
TRBJ1-1	TRBV12-3/TRBV12-4	NA	NA	TGTGCCAGCAGGGGACAACAGAACACTGAAGCTTTCTTT	CASRGQQNTEAFF
TRBJ1-2	TRBV18	NA	TRBD1	TGTGCCAGCTCACCTGGACAGGGTACAAACTATGGCTACACCTTC	CASSPGQGTNYGYTF
TRBJ1-5	TRBV3-1/TRBV3-2	NA	NA	TGTGCCAGCAGCCAAGCGGATCTTCAGCCCCAGCATTTT	CASSQADLQPQHF
TRBJ2-3	TRBV29-1	NA	TRBD2	TGCAGCGTTGAAACTAGCGGGCGAGATACGCAGTATTTT	CSVETSGRDTQYF
TRBJ1-2	TRBV2	NA	TRBD1	TGTGCCAGCAGTCAAACAGGGGGCGCGAACGGCTACACCTTC	CASSQTGGANGYTF
TRBJ1-1	TRBV3-1/TRBV3-2	NA	NA	TGTGCCAGCAGCCAACTCCAGGGGACTGAAGCTTTCTTT	CASSQLQGTEAFF
TRBJ1-4	TRBV3-1/TRBV3-2	NA	NA	TGTGCCAGCAGCCAAGCGGAGAGATCTAATGAAAAACTGTTTTTT	CASSQAERSNEKLFF
TRBJ1-2	TRBV9	NA	NA	TGTGCCAGCAGCGTAGGGGGGACAAATCTTGCGAGCTACACCTTC	CASSVGGTNLASYTF
TRBJ2-3	TRBV3-1/TRBV3-2	NA	NA	TGTGCCAGCAGCCAAGAAGTACCTTCGGCGGGGATCACAGATACGCAGTATTTT	CASSQEVPSAGITDTQYF
TRBJ1-5	TRBV24-1	NA	NA	TGTGCCACCAGTGATTTCAGGGAAATCGGGCAGCCCCAGCATTTT	CATSDFREIGQPQHF
TRBJ2-3	TRBV10-3	once	NA	TGTGCCATCAGTGTGAGAGGGGCAGATACGCAGTATTTT	CAISVRGADTQYF
TRBJ2-7	TRBV7-7	NA	NA	TGTGCTAGCAGCCCAGGGTGGCAGGGGGAGCAGTACTTC	CASSPGWQGEQYF
TRBJ1-1	TRBV5-4	once	NA	TGTGCCAGCAGGCCCGCCGGATTGAACACTGAAGCTTTCTTT	CASRPAGLNTEAFF
TRBJ1-5	TRBV19	once	NA	TGTGCCAGTAGTACTCCCCGGATAGGCAGGGACTATCAGCCCCAGCATTTT	CASSTPRIGRDYQPQHF
TRBJ1-4	TRBV12-3/TRBV12-4	NA	NA	TGTGCCAGCAGCCATAATGAAAAACTGTTTTTT	CASSHNEKLFF
TRBJ2-7	TRBV5-1	NA	NA	TGCGCCAGCAGCTTAACTCCGACAGACCCCCGGGAGCAGTACTTC	CASSLTPTDPREQYF
TRBJ1-1	TRBV7-9	few	NA	TGTGCCAGCAGCGGAAACAGGGCCCGATTAAACACTGAAGCTTTCTTT	CASSGNRARLNTEAFF
TRBJ1-5	TRBV11-2	NA	NA	TGTGCCAGCAGCTTAACGAGCAATCAGCCCCAGCATTTT	CASSLTSNQPQHF
TRBJ1-6	TRBV9	NA	NA	TGTGCCAGCAGCGTAGGAAGGACCTATAATTCACCCCTCCACTTT	CASSVGRTYNSPLHF
TRBJ2-1	TRBV25-1	NA	NA	TGTGCCAGCAGTGAAATCGGCCGTGAGCAGTTCTTC	CASSEIGREQFF
TRBJ1-1	TRBV30	NA	NA	TGTGCCTGGACCCGGACTGGTCTGAACACTGAAGCTTTCTTT	CAWTRTGLNTEAFF